These 10 T cell receptor beta chains were all obtained from the same sample, sequenced in a study of T cells after yellow fever vaccination. TCRdb processed the 5' RACE reads anew with MiXCR; each CDR3 protein has one entry. The sample lists 200,000 to 250,000 distinct CDR3 sequences, 2.5% to 3.5% occurring once. The sequencing used CD4+ T cells sorted from PBMCs, collected 10 days after the yellow fever booster vaccination. These receptors originate from a man aged 18 to 30 who received the YFV17D yellow fever vaccine.

The genes are TRBV15 and TRBJ2-1; 8 positions agree with TRBD2. The J segment lost 15 bases and the V segment lost 0 bases, leaving 13 bases of the junction unmatched. In germline, CDR1 is LNHNV, CDR2 YYDKDF (reference sequence). The CDR3 consists of 15 residues. Written as DNA, the CDR3 is TGTGCCACCAGCAGAGATCAGGCTAGCGGGTTTCTTCGGTTCTTC. This codes for CATSRDQASGFLRFF. The full variable domain, rest sourced from reference TRBV15 and TRBJ2-1, is DAMVIQNPRYQVTQFGKPVTLSCSQTLNHNVMYWYQQKSSQAPKLLFHYYDKDFNNEADTPDNFQSRRPNTSFCFLDIRSPGLGDTAMYLCATSRDQASGFLRFFGPGTRLTVL.

This clonotype was detected ten times or more. The J gene is TRBJ1-5, the V gene TRBV29-1; D gene unclear. CDR3 length equals 13 residues. V lost 7 bases, J lost 0 bases, and 10 bases lay in between. Germline V gives CDR1 SQVTM, CDR2 ANQGSEA. The CDR3 nucleotides are TGCAGCGCCCAATGGGATAGCAATCAGCCCCAGCATTTT. Protein product: CSAQWDSNQPQHF.

This clonotype has a handful of counts. J is TRBJ2-3 and V is TRBV12-3 or TRBV12-4; the D gene is possibly TRBD1 (5 bases). Trimming removed 5 bases at V and 6 bases at J, with 12 bases between. The CDR3 sequence is 13 residues long. The CDR3 sequence is CASSRQTVDTQYF. The CDR3 nucleotides read TGTGCCAGCAGTCGGCAGACAGTCGATACGCAGTATTTT.

The CDR3 is CASSLMGNTIYF. CDR3 in DNA: TGTGCCAGCAGCTTGATGGGAAACACCATATATTTT. The chain uses TRBV7-2 and TRBJ1-3; D gene uncertain. This CDR3 comprises 12 residues. In germline, CDR1 is SGHTA, CDR2 FQGNSA. V was trimmed by 3 bases and J by 4 bases, leaving 4 bases between them.

This clonotype has at least ten counts. The V and J genes are TRBV5-1 and TRBJ1-1; 7 bases align to TRBD1. V lost 2 bases to trimming and J lost 3 bases; unmatched junction nucleotides: 4. The CDR3 is 14 residues long. The germline CDR1 and CDR2 sequences are SGHRS and YFSETQ. The CDR3 spells CASSLQGFDTEAFF. Written as DNA, the CDR3 is TGCGCCAGCAGCTTACAGGGGTTTGACACTGAAGCTTTCTTT. The whole variable domain, remainder taken from reference TRBV5-1 and TRBJ1-1, is KAGVTQTPRYLIKTRGQQVTLSCSPISGHRSVSWYQQTPGQGLQFLFEYFSETQRNKGNFPGRFSGRQFSNSRSEMNVSTLELGDSALYLCASSLQGFDTEAFFGQGTRLTVV.

This clonotype was found many times. This chain links TRBV18 with TRBJ1-6, with D possibly TRBD1 on 6 matching bases. Germline V lookup: CDR1 KGHSH, CDR2 LQKENI. Trimming removed 4 bases from V and 5 bases from J, with 15 bases in between. There are 16 residues in the CDR3. Here the CDR3 reads CASSRTLQGNNSPLHF. The CDR3 region has the DNA TGTGCCAGCTCACGAACTCTTCAGGGGAATAATTCACCCCTCCACTTT.

This clonotype was recorded a few times. The chain carries TRBV20-1 and TRBJ1-3; D might be TRBD1 (5 bases). The germline V and J ends were trimmed by 1 base and 2 bases, with 6 bases remaining between them. The CDR3 consists of 13 residues. CDR1 and CDR2 from the germline V gene are DFQATT and SNEGSKA (reference sequence). Written as DNA, the CDR3 is TGCAGTGCTAGAGCGGGGCCTGGAAACACCATATATTTT. As protein: CSARAGPGNTIYF.

This chain links TRBV3-1 with TRBJ1-6; D not certain. Trimming removed 1 base at V and 9 bases at J, with 10 bases between. This CDR3 contains 14 residues. Germline CDR1 is LGHDT and CDR2 is YNNKEL (reference sequence). The CDR3 spells CASSQASLSSPLHF. The CDR3 nucleotides are TGTGCCAGCAGCCAAGCGTCCCTTTCTTCACCCCTCCACTTT.

The sample holds many counts of this clonotype. The chain employs TRBV28 and TRBJ1-1, with D maybe TRBD1 (5 bases). CDR1 and CDR2 from the germline V gene are MDHEN and SYDVKM. The CDR3 is 15 residues long. V lost 5 bases and J lost 5, with 18 bases in between. As DNA, the CDR3 is TGTGCCAGCAGTGCCACGGACCGGGACCTAACTGAAGCTTTCTTT. Protein product: CASSATDRDLTEAFF.

The chain employs TRBV6-6 and TRBJ2-7; perhaps TRBD1 as D (6 bases). From germline, CDR1 is MNHNY and CDR2 SVGAGI (reference sequence). The V end lost 5 bases, the J end lost 0 bases, and 14 bases lay between the germline ends. The CDR3 consists of 15 residues. The CDR3 is CASSEQGPLSYEQYV. CDR3 DNA sequence: TGTGCCAGCAGTGAACAGGGACCTCTCTCCTACGAGCAGTACGTC.